Listed here are 8 T cell receptor beta chains from one sample, sequenced in a study of blood T cells in healthy people across ages. Sample-barcoded 5' priming and a J-beta primer mix drove a second PCR of about 7 to 12 cycles. Via MiXCR, TCRdb re-called the 5' RACE reads, giving one row per CDR3 protein. Of about 650,000 distinct CDR3 sequences in the sample, roughly 30% were seen once. The material sequenced was blood. All receptors come from a woman older than 75 in good health.

This clonotype has more than one count but fewer than ten. CDR3 DNA: TGTGCCAGCAGTGAGGACAGGGTAACAACTAATGAAAAACTGTTTTTT. Translating it yields CASSEDRVTTNEKLFF. J is TRBJ1-4 and V is TRBV2; 8 positions agree with TRBD1. The CDR3 loop spans 16 amino acids. Germline values: CDR1 SNHLY, CDR2 FYNNEI. V was pared by 3 bases and J by 0 bases, with 3 bases of the junction left unmatched.

Concerning this clonotype itself: One base away lies a much larger clone, so this may be a sequencing read error. The chain is built from TRBV7-9 and TRBJ2-5; D is ambiguous. V dropped 3 bases and J dropped 11 bases, with 19 bases sitting between them. Germline CDR1 is SEHNR and CDR2 is FQNEAQ (reference sequence). The CDR3 spans 14 residues. This CDR3 reads CASSFLRARDEQYF. The CDR3 region has the DNA TGTGCCAGCAGCTTTCTTCGGGCTAGAGATGAGCAGTACTTC.

This clonotype was seen repeatedly, ten times or more. The chain combines TRBV5-1 with TRBJ2-3; TRBD1 matches at 7 bases. The CDR3 runs to 15 residues. V shed 0 bases, J shed 2 bases, and the junction held 3 bases outside the gene matches. The germline gives CDR1 SGHRS, CDR2 YFSETQ. This CDR3 is CASSLDRGHTDTQYF. DNA for the CDR3: TGCGCCAGCAGCTTGGACAGGGGTCACACAGATACGCAGTATTTT. Full variable domain (outside the CDR3, taken from reference TRBV5-1 and TRBJ2-3): KAGVTQTPRYLIKTRGQQVTLSCSPISGHRSVSWYQQTPGQGLQFLFEYFSETQRNKGNFPGRFSGRQFSNSRSEMNVSTLELGDSALYLCASSLDRGHTDTQYFGPGTRLTVL.

This clonotype was counted at least ten times. The V call is TRBV10-3, the J call TRBJ2-3; maybe TRBD2 (5 bases). Trimming removed 4 bases from V and 5 bases from J, with 13 bases in between. This CDR3 region has 14 residues. Germline values: CDR1 ENHRY, CDR2 SYGVKD. This CDR3 reads CAISASPGEDTQYF. The CDR3, as DNA: TGTGCCATCAGTGCTTCTCCCGGGGAAGATACGCAGTATTTT.

The J gene is TRBJ1-1, the V gene TRBV6-2 or TRBV6-3; TRBD1 agrees at 7 bases. The CDR3 loop spans 15 amino acids. The V gene's germline CDR1 is MNHEY and CDR2 SVGEGT. Trimming removed 8 bases from V and 0 bases from J; junction bases left unmatched: 9. The CDR3: CASRQGGSVNTEAFF. The CDR3 nucleotides read TGTGCCAGCCGGCAGGGGGGCAGCGTGAACACTGAAGCTTTCTTT.

This clonotype has ten or more counts. The DNA for the CDR3 is TGCAGCGGGGGGGGACAGGGGAATGGCTACACCTTC. Protein sequence: CSGGGQGNGYTF. The chain uses TRBV29-1 and TRBJ1-2, with 10 positions matching TRBD1. Germline values: CDR1 SQVTM, CDR2 ANQGSEA. The CDR3 is 12 residues long. Trimming took 7 bases from V and 6 from J; bases not matched to a gene: 5.

V gene TRBV7-9 combines with J gene TRBJ2-3; D may match TRBD1 or TRBD2 (5 bases each). The CDR3 loop spans 18 amino acids. Germline values: CDR1 SEHNR, CDR2 FQNEAQ (reference sequence). Trimming stripped 4 bases from V and 0 bases from J, with 20 bases between. CDR3 coding DNA: TGTGCCAGCAGCTCCACCTCGCCGGGACCTCCCAGCACAGATACGCAGTATTTT. It is translated as CASSSTSPGPPSTDTQYF.

This clonotype was counted ten times or more. The gene calls are TRBV12-3 or TRBV12-4 and TRBJ1-1; D might be TRBD1 (5 bases). This CDR3 has 13 amino acids. Trimming removed 3 bases from V and 4 bases from J, with 9 bases in between. Here the CDR3 reads CASSFGGGTEAFF. The CDR3 nucleotides read TGTGCCAGCAGTTTCGGGGGAGGCACTGAAGCTTTCTTT.